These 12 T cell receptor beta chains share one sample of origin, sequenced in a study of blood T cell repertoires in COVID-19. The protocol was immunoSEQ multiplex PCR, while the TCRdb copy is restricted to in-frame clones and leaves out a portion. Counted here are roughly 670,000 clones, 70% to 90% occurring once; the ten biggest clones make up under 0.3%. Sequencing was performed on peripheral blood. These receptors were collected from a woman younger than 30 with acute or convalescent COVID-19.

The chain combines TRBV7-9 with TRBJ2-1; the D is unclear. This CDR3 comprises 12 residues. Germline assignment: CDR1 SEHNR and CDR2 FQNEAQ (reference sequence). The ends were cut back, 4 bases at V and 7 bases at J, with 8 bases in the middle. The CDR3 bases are TGTGCCAGCAGCTCCCCCGGGAATGAGCAGTTCTTC. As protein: CASSSPGNEQFF.

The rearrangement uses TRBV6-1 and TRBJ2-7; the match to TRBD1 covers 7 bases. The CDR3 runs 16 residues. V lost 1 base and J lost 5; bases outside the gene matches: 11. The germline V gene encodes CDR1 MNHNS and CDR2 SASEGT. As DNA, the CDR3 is TGTGCCAGCAGTGAAGGTTGGGACAGTGAAGGAAACGAGCAGTACTTC. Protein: CASSEGWDSEGNEQYF.

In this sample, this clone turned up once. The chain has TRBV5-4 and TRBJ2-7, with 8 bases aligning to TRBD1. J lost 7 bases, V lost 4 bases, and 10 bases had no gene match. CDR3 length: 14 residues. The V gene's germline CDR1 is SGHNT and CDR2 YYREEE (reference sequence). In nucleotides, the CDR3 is TGTGCCAGCAGCGCAGAGCAGGGGGCATGGGAGCAGTACTTC. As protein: CASSAEQGAWEQYF.

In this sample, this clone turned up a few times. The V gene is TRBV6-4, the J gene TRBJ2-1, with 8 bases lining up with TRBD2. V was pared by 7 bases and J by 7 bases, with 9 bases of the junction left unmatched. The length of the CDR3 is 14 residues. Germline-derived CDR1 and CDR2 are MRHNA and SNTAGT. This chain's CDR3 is CASTVAGLRNEQFF. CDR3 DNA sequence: TGTGCCAGCACCGTAGCGGGGCTGAGGAATGAGCAGTTCTTC.

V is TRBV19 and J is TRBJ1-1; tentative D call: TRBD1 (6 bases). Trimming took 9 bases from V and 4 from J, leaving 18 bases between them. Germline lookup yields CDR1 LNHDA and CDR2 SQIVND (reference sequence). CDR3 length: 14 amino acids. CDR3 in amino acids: CASNRASRGTEAFF. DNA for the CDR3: TGTGCCAGCAACAGGGCTTCTAGGGGCACTGAAGCTTTCTTT.

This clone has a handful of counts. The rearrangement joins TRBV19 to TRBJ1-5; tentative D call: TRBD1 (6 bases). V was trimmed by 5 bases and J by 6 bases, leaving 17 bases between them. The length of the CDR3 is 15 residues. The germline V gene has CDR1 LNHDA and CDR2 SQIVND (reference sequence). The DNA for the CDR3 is TGTGCCAGTAGTCAACAGGGATTTTCGAGTCAGCCCCAGCATTTT. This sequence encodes CASSQQGFSSQPQHF. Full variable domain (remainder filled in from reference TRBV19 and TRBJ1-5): DGGITQSPKYLFRKEGQNVTLSCEQNLNHDAMYWYRQDPGQGLRLIYYSQIVNDFQKGDIAEGYSVSREKKESFPLTVTSAQKNPTAFYLCASSQQGFSSQPQHFGDGTRLSIL.

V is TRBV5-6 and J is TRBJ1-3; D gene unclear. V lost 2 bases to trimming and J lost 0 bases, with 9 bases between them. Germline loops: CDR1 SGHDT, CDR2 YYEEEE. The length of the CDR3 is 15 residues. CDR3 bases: TGTGCCAGCAGCTTAATTGAGAGCTCTGGAAACACCATATATTTT. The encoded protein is CASSLIESSGNTIYF.

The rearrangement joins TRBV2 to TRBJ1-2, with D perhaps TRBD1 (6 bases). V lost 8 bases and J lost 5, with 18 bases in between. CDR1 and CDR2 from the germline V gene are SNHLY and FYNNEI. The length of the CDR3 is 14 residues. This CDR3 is CASGRGQWVYGYTF. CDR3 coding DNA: TGTGCCAGCGGTCGTGGACAGTGGGTTTATGGCTACACCTTC.

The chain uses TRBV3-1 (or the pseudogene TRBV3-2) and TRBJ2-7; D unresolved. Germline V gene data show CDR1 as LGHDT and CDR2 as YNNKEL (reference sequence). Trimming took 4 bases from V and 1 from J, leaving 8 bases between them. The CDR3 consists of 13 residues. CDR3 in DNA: TGTGCCAGCAGCCCTACCCCTTCCTACGAGCAGTACTTC. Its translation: CASSPTPSYEQYF.

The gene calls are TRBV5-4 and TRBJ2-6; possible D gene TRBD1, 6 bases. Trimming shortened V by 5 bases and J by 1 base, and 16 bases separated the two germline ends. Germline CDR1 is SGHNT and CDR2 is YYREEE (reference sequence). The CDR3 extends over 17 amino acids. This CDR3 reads CASRYQSQGSGANVLTF. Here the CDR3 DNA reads TGTGCCAGCAGGTACCAGTCACAGGGTTCTGGGGCCAACGTCCTGACTTTC.

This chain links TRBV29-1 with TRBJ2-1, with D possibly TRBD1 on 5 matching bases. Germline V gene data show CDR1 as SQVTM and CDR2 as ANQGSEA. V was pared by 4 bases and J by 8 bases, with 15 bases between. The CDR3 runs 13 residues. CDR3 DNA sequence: TGCAGCGTTGGACCAGGGAAGGGTCATGAGCAGTTCTTC. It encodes CSVGPGKGHEQFF.

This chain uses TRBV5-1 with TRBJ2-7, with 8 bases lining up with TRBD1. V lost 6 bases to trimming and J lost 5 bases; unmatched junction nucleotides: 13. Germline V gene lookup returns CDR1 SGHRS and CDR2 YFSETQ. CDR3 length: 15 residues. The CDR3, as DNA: TGCGCCAGCACCCTTGGGCGGCAGGGGGCCCACGAGCAGTACTTC. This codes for CASTLGRQGAHEQYF.